Sequencing of this TCR beta chain was carried out in a study of identical twins. Findings and limits, study-wide: Recombination models fit unrelated individuals' TCR alpha sharing but underestimated twins'. Abundant beta clonotypes from cord blood bore fewer insertions; memory repertoires lacked this pattern.

This clonotype was observed many times. Its antigen remains unknown. V lost 3 bases and J lost 4; bases outside the gene matches: 4. The CDR3 covers 15 residues. Germline CDR1 and CDR2: SGHDN and FVKESK. cDNA molecules carried unique molecular identifiers, and template switching added a universal primer site. TCRdb independently ran MiXCR on the 5' RACE reads; one entry per CDR3 protein. Of about 700,000 distinct CDR3 sequences listed, 5.5% to 6.5% were seen once; the top ten hold 1.5% to 2%. The chain joins TRBV14 to TRBJ2-1; 9 bases fit TRBD1. This receptor was taken from a man younger than 30 in good health. Sequenced sample: naive T cells sorted from blood. DNA of the CDR3: TGTGCCAGCAGCCAGGGGACAGGGAGGTACAATGAGCAGTTCTTC. Amino acid sequence: CASSQGTGRYNEQFF.